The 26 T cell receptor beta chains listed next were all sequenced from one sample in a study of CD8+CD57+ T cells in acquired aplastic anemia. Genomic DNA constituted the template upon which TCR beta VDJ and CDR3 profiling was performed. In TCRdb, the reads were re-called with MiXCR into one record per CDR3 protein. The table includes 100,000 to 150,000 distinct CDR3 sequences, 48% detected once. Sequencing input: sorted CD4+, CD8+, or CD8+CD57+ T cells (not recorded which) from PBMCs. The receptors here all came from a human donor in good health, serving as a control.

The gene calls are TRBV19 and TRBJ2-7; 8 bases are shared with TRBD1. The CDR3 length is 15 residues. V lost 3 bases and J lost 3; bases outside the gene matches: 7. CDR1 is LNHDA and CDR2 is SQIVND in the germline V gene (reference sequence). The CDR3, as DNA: TGTGCCAGTAGTATTCCCGGGACAGGAATCTACGAGCAGTACTTC. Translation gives CASSIPGTGIYEQYF.

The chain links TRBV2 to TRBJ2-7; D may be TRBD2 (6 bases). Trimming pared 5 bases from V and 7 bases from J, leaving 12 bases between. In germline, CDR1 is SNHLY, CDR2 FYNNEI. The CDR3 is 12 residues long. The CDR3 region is CASSRGAGEQYF. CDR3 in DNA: TGTGCCAGCAGTCGGGGCGCGGGGGAGCAGTACTTC. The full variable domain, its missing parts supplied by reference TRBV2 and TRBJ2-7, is EPEVTQTPSHQVTQMGQEVILRCVPISNHLYFYWYRQILGQKVEFLVSFYNNEISEKSEIFDDQFSVERPDGSNFTLKIRSTKLEDSAMYFCASSRGAGEQYFGPGTRLTVT.

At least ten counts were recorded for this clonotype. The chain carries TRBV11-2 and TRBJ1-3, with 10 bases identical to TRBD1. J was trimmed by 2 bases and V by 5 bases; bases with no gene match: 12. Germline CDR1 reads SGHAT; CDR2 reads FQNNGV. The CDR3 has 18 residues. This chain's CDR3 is CASSPKTGGRLAGNTIYF. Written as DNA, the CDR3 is TGTGCCAGCAGCCCGAAGACAGGGGGCAGGCTAGCTGGAAACACCATATATTTT.

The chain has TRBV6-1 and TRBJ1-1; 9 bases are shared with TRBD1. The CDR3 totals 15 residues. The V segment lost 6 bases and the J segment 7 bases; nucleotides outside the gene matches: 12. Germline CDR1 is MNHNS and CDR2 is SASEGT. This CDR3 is CASSAFGQGLNEAFF. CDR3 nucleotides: TGTGCCAGCAGCGCCTTTGGACAGGGGTTGAATGAAGCTTTCTTT.

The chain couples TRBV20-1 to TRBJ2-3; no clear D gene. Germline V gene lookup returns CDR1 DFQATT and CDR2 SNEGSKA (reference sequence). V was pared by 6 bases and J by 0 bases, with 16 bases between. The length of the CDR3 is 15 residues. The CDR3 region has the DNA TGCAGTGCAAAACGGAGCCTCGGGAGCACAGATACGCAGTATTTT. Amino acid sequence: CSAKRSLGSTDTQYF.

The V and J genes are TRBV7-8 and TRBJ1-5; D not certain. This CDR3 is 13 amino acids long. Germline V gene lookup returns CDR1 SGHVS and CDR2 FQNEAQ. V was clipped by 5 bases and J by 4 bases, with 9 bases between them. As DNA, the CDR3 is TGTGCCAGCAGCGACGGGAGAAATCAGCCCCAGCATTTT. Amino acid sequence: CASSDGRNQPQHF.

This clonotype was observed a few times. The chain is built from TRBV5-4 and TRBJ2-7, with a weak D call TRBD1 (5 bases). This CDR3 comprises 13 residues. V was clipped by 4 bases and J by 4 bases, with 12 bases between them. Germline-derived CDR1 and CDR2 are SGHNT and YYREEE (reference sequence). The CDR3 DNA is TGTGCCAGCAGCCAATCGACAGAGTACGAGCAGTACTTC. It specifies CASSQSTEYEQYF.

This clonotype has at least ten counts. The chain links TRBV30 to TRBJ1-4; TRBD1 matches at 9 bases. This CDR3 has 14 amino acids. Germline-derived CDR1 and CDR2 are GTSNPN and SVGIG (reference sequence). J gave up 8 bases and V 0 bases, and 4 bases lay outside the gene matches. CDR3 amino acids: CAWSVGQGNEKLFF. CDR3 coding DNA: TGTGCCTGGAGTGTGGGACAGGGTAACGAAAAACTGTTTTTT.

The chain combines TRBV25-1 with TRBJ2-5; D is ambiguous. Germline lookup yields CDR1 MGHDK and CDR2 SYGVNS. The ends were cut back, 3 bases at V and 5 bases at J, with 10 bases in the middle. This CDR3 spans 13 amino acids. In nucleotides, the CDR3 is TGTGCCAGCAGTGACTTCCCCGCGGAGACCCAGTACTTC. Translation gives CASSDFPAETQYF.

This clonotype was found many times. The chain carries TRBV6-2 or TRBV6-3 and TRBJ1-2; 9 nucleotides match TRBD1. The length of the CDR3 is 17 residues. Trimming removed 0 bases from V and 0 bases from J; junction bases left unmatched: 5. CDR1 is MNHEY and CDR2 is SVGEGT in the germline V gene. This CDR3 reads CASSYSGTGSANYGYTF. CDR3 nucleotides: TGTGCCAGCAGTTACTCTGGGACAGGGTCCGCTAACTATGGCTACACCTTC.

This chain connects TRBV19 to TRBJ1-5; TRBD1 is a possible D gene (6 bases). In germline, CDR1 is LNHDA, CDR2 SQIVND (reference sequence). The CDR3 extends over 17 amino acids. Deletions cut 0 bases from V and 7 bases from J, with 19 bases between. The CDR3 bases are TGTGCCAGTAGTATAGAAAACTCGGGGTATGGGGGCCAGCCCCAGCATTTT. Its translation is CASSIENSGYGGQPQHF.

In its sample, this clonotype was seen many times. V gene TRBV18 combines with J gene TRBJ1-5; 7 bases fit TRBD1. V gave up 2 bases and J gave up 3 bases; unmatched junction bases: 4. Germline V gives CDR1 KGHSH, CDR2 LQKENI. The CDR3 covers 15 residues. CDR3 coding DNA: TGTGCCAGCTCACCATCGCAGGGGGTCAATCAGCCCCAGCATTTT. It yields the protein CASSPSQGVNQPQHF. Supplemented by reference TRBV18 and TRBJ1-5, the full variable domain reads NAGVMQNPRHLVRRRGQEARLRCSPMKGHSHVYWYRQLPEEGLKFMVYLQKENIIDESGMPKERFSAEFPKEGPSILRIQQVVRGDSAAYFCASSPSQGVNQPQHFGDGTRLSIL.

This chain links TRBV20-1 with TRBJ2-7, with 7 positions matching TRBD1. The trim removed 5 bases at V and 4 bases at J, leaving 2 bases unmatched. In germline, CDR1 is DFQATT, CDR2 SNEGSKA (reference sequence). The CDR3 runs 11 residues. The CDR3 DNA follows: TGCAGTGCTGCCAGGGGGTACGAGCAGTACTTC. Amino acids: CSAARGYEQYF.

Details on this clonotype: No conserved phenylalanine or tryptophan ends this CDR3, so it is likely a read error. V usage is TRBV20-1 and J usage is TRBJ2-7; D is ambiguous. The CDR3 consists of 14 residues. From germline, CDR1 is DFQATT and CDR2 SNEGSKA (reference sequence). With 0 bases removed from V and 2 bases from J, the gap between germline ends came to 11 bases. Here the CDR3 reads CSARDAHGTYEQYL. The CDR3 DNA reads TGCAGTGCTAGAGATGCACACGGTACCTACGAGCAGTACCTC.

The CDR3 sequence: CAISETRGDTQYF. The DNA for the CDR3 is TGTGCCATCAGTGAGACCCGGGGAGATACGCAGTATTTT. The genes are TRBV10-3 and TRBJ2-3; D might be TRBD2 (5 bases). V lost 2 bases, J lost 5 bases, and 8 bases lay in between. The CDR3 length is 13 residues. CDR1 is ENHRY, CDR2 SYGVKD, per germline.

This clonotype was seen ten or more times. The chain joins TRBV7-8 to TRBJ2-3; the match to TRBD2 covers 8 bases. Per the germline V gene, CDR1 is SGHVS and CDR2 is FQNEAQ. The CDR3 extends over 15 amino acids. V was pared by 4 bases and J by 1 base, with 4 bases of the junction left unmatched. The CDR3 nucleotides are TGTGCCAGCAGCTCGCCAGCGGGGGGCACAGATACGCAGTATTTT. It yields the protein CASSSPAGGTDTQYF.

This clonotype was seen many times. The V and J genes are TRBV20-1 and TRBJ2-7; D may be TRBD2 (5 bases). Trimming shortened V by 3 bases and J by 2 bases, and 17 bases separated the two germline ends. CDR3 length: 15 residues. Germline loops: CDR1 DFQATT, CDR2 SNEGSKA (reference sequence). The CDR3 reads CSARTPQSGPYEQYF. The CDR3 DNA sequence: TGCAGTGCTAGGACACCGCAGAGCGGTCCCTACGAGCAGTACTTC.

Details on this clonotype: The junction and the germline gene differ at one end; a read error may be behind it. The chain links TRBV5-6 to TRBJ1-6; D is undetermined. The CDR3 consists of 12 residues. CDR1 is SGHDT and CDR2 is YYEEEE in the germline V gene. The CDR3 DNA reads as TGTGCCAGCAGCTTGCCGCATTCACCCCTCCGCTTT. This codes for CASSLPHSPLRF.

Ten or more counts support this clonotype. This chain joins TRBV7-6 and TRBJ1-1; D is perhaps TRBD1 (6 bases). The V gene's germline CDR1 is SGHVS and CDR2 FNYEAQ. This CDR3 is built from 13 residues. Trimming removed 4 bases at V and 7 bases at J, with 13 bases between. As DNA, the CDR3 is TGTGCCAGCAGCTCCACTACAGGGAGTGAAGCTTTCTTT. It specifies CASSSTTGSEAFF.

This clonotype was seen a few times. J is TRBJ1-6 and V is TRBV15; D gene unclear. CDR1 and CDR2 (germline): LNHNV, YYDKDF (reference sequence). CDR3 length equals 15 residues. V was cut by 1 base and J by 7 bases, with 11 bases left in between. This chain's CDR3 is CATSRVGTTNSPLHF. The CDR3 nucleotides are TGTGCCACCAGCAGAGTCGGCACAACCAATTCACCCCTCCACTTT.

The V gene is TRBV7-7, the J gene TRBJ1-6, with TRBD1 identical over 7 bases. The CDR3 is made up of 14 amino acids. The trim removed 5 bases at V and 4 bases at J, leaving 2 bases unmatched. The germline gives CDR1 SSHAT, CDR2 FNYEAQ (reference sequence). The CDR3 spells CASSPGQYNSPLHF. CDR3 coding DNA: TGTGCCAGCAGCCCGGGACAGTATAATTCACCCCTCCACTTT.

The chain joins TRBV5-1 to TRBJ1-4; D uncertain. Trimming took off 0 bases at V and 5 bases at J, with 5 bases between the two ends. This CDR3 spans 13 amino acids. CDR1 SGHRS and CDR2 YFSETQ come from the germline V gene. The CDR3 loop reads CASSLGGNEKLFF. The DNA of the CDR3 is TGCGCCAGCAGCTTGGGAGGGAATGAAAAACTGTTTTTT. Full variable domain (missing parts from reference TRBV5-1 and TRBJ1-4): KAGVTQTPRYLIKTRGQQVTLSCSPISGHRSVSWYQQTPGQGLQFLFEYFSETQRNKGNFPGRFSGRQFSNSRSEMNVSTLELGDSALYLCASSLGGNEKLFFGSGTQLSVL.

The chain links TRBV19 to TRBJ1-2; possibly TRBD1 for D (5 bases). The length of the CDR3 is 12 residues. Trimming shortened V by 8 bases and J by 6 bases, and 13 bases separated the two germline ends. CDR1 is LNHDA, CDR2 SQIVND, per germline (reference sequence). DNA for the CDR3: TGTGCCAGTTCGGACATAACTCATGGCTACACCTTC. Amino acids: CASSDITHGYTF. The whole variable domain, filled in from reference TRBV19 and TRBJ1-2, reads DGGITQSPKYLFRKEGQNVTLSCEQNLNHDAMYWYRQDPGQGLRLIYYSQIVNDFQKGDIAEGYSVSREKKESFPLTVTSAQKNPTAFYLCASSDITHGYTFGSGTRLTVV.

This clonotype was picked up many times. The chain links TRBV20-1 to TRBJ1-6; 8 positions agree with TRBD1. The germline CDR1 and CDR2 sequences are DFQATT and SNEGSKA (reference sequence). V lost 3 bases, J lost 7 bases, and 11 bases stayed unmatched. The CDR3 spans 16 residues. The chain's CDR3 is CSARGFMDRENSPLHF. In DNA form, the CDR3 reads TGCAGTGCTAGGGGCTTTATGGACAGGGAGAATTCACCCCTCCACTTT.

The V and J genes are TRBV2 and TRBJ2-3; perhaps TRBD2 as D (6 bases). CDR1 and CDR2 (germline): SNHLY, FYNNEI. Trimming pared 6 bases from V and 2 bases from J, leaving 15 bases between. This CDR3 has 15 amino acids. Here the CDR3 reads CASSGGPSNTDTQYF. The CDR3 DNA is TGTGCCAGCAGCGGGGGTCCGAGTAACACAGATACGCAGTATTTT.

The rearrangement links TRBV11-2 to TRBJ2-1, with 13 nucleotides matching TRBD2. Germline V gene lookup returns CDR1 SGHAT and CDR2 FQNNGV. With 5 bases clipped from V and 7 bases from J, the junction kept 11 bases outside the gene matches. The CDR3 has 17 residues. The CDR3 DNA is TGTGCCAGCAGCAGGAAGACTAGCGGGGGGTCCTGGAATGAGCAGTTCTTC. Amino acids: CASSRKTSGGSWNEQFF.